A single sample is the source of the 14 T cell receptor beta chains below, sequenced in a study of T cells after posttransplantation cyclophosphamide. The table came from immunoSEQ multiplex PCR; TCRdb's copy has only in-frame clones and leaves some out. The table lists a few thousand clones, roughly two thirds of them singletons. A marrow graft followed busulfan-fludarabine conditioning, with cyclophosphamide on days +3 and +4. The sequenced sample was CD8+ T cells sorted from PBMCs, obtained 950 to 1,200 days after allogeneic stem cell transplant with posttransplant cyclophosphamide. The receptors shown here come from a female patient between 40 and 55 years old who received an allogeneic stem cell transplant from a related donor, was CMV-positive, and had no GVHD. Some T cells may be supplied by the graft donor.

V is TRBV4-2 and J is TRBJ2-1, with D hard to call. Germline V gene sequence: CDR1 LGHNA, CDR2 YNFKEQ. CDR3 length: 14 residues. V gave up 0 bases and J gave up 10 bases, with 13 bases separating them. As DNA, the CDR3 is TGTGCCAGCAGCCAAGAGGTCGAAGTCGAGGAGCAGTTCTTC. Translated: CASSQEVEVEEQFF.

The chain joins TRBV13 to TRBJ1-2; TRBD1 matches at 8 bases. CDR3 size: 15 residues. V lost 1 base to trimming and J lost 8 bases; unmatched junction nucleotides: 9. Germline CDR1 reads PRHDT; CDR2 reads FYEKMQ (reference sequence). CDR3 coding DNA: TGTGCCAGCAGCTTAGCGGGACAGGTAGGAGACGGCTACACCTTC. It is translated as CASSLAGQVGDGYTF.

The rearrangement links TRBV27 to TRBJ1-1; D is undetermined. The V and J ends lost 6 bases and 7 bases respectively, with 15 bases between them. This CDR3 is 13 amino acids long. Germline V gene lookup returns CDR1 MNHEY and CDR2 SMNVEV (reference sequence). The CDR3 DNA sequence: TGTGCCAGCAGAGCAGAGGCGCAGAGTGAAGCTTTCTTT. As protein: CASRAEAQSEAFF.

The chain has TRBV10-3 and TRBJ1-1; 9 bases fit TRBD1. CDR1 and CDR2 from the germline V gene are ENHRY and SYGVKD. The CDR3 covers 14 residues. J was trimmed by 6 bases and V by 3 bases; bases with no gene match: 5. CDR3 coding DNA: TGTGCCATCAGTGATGGACAGGGGCCACCTGAAGCTTTCTTT. This sequence encodes CAISDGQGPPEAFF.

The chain carries TRBV5-6 and TRBJ2-5; weak D call: TRBD2 (6 bases). Germline CDR1 reads SGHDT; CDR2 reads YYEEEE. V was pared by 0 bases and J by 5 bases, with 14 bases between. CDR3 length: 15 residues. The CDR3 loop reads CASSLVGGNGETQYF. As DNA, the CDR3 is TGTGCCAGCAGCTTGGTGGGGGGAAACGGGGAGACCCAGTACTTC.

This sequence joins TRBV9 and TRBJ1-2; 10 nucleotides align to TRBD1. J lost 8 bases, V lost 0 bases, and 4 bases had no gene match. This CDR3 is 14 amino acids long. Germline-derived CDR1 and CDR2 are SGDLS and YYNGEE. The CDR3 loop reads CASSVEQTGGGYTF. Here the CDR3 DNA reads TGTGCCAGCAGCGTAGAGCAGACAGGGGGCGGCTACACCTTC.

The genes are TRBV27 and TRBJ2-3; D may be TRBD2 (6 bases). This CDR3 has 15 residues. Germline V CDR1 and CDR2: MNHEY, SMNVEV (reference sequence). The V gene lost 6 bases and the J gene lost 0 bases, with 13 bases spanning the gap. Here the CDR3 reads CASSSGTLSTDTQYF. DNA of the CDR3: TGTGCCAGCAGCTCCGGGACTCTGAGCACAGATACGCAGTATTTT.

This clone has more than one count but fewer than ten. Other DNA sequences in this sample translate to the same CDR3. The gene calls are TRBV9 and TRBJ2-7, with D possibly matching TRBD1 (6 bases). The germline V and J ends were trimmed by 7 bases and 2 bases, with 19 bases remaining between them. CDR3 length: 15 residues. From germline, CDR1 is SGDLS and CDR2 YYNGEE. CDR3 in DNA: TGTGCCAGCTTTTTCGAGCAGGGGACGGCCTACGAGCAGTACTTC. Amino acid sequence: CASFFEQGTAYEQYF. The variable domain in full, completed from reference TRBV9 and TRBJ2-7, reads DSGVTQTPKHLITATGQRVTLRCSPRSGDLSVYWYQQSLDQGLQFLIQYYNGEERAKGNILERFSAQQFPDLHSELNLSSLELGDSALYFCASFFEQGTAYEQYFGPGTRLTVT.

The V gene is TRBV27, the J gene TRBJ2-7; D is perhaps TRBD1 (6 bases). Trimming cost V 5 bases and J 2 bases, with 16 bases left between them. This CDR3 has 15 amino acids. The germline V gene has CDR1 MNHEY and CDR2 SMNVEV (reference sequence). CDR3 region: CASSPRQDQPYEQYF. The DNA for the CDR3 is TGTGCCAGCAGTCCTCGACAGGATCAGCCCTACGAGCAGTACTTC.

CDR3: CASSPRGRYLNTEAFF. CDR3 DNA: TGTGCCAGCAGTCCCCGAGGGCGATACTTGAACACTGAAGCTTTCTTT. The rearrangement joins TRBV27 to TRBJ1-1; the D is unclear. The CDR3 sequence is 16 residues long. Germline assignment: CDR1 MNHEY and CDR2 SMNVEV (reference sequence). V dropped 5 bases and J dropped 0 bases, with 16 bases sitting between them.

This chain links TRBV12-5 with TRBJ1-4, with no clear D. From germline, CDR1 is LGHNT and CDR2 FRNRAP. V dropped 3 bases and J dropped 3 bases, with 5 bases sitting between them. The CDR3 has 13 amino acids. The DNA for the CDR3 is TGTGCTAGTGGTTTAGCACCTAATGAAAAACTGTTTTTT. Encoded protein: CASGLAPNEKLFF.

Concerning this clone: The identical CDR3 is also encoded by other nucleotide sequences in the sample. CDR3 region: CASIIKQGTAYEQYF. CDR3 DNA: TGTGCCAGTATCATCAAACAGGGGACGGCATACGAGCAGTACTTC. V and J are TRBV9 and TRBJ2-7; 7 positions agree with TRBD1. In germline, CDR1 is SGDLS, CDR2 YYNGEE. V lost 8 bases, J lost 4 bases, and 15 bases stayed unmatched. The CDR3 loop spans 15 amino acids.

This clone was detected a few times. The V and J genes are TRBV7-9 and TRBJ1-1; the match to TRBD1 covers 8 bases. The V gene's germline CDR1 is SEHNR and CDR2 FQNEAQ (reference sequence). V shed 5 bases, J shed 3 bases, and the junction held 8 bases outside the gene matches. This CDR3 spans 15 amino acids. The DNA for the CDR3 is TGTGCCAGCAGCGAAAACAGGGGGTGGCACACTGAAGCTTTCTTT. Amino acids: CASSENRGWHTEAFF.

The chain couples TRBV15 to TRBJ2-1, with 9 bases fitting TRBD2. Germline CDR1 and CDR2: LNHNV and YYDKDF (reference sequence). The ends lost 3 bases at V and 7 bases at J; junction bases unmatched: 7. This CDR3 has 15 residues. CDR3 DNA: TGTGCCACCAGCAGGGAGAGCGGGGGGCCAAATGAGCAGTTCTTC. It codes for CATSRESGGPNEQFF. Filled out from reference TRBV15 and TRBJ2-1, the complete variable domain reads DAMVIQNPRYQVTQFGKPVTLSCSQTLNHNVMYWYQQKSSQAPKLLFHYYDKDFNNEADTPDNFQSRRPNTSFCFLDIRSPGLGDTAMYLCATSRESGGPNEQFFGPGTRLTVL.